Listed below are T cell receptor beta chains from one sample, sequenced in a study of T-cell memory formation after mild COVID-19. TCRdb reprocessed the 5' RACE reads via MiXCR and lists one record per CDR3 protein. The table lists 300,000 to 400,000 distinct CDR3 sequences, under 15% of them singletons. Sequenced material: PBMCs or a T cell subset sorted from them (not recorded which). The receptors were gathered from a man between 18 and 29 years old who had mild COVID-19 (a few samples of this study predate the infection). Cell type and time point are not known. The CDR3 runs from the conserved cysteine through the conserved F or W. The D gene is left open where the match is weak. Size is stated for part of the rows, as once, few or many counts, or as a class when the clone is expanded.

-	16	TRBV5-1	TRBJ2-2	-	TGCGCCAGCAGCACAACCGGGACACCGAACACCGGGGAGCTGTTTTTT	CASSTTGTPNTGELFF
few	15	TRBV24-1	TRBJ2-5	TRBD1	TGTGCCACCAGTGATTCCCGGACAGGGCAAGAGACCCAGTACTTC	CATSDSRTGQETQYF
-	13	TRBV4-3	TRBJ1-1	-	TGCGCCAGCAGCCAACTGGGAAACACTGAAGCTTTCTTT	CASSQLGNTEAFF
few	13	TRBV12-3/TRBV12-4	TRBJ2-5	-	TGTGCCAGCAGTTTCAACGGTCCGGTGACCCAGTACTTC	CASSFNGPVTQYF
-	15	TRBV4-1	TRBJ2-7	TRBD1	TGCGCCAGCAGCCTCAGGGGGCAGGGGCCCTACGAGCAGTACTTC	CASSLRGQGPYEQYF
few	16	TRBV7-6	TRBJ2-7	-	TGTGCCAGCAGCTTAGTAGTGGAAGGCTCGATCGGCGAGCAGTACTTC	CASSLVVEGSIGEQYF
few	14	TRBV6-5	TRBJ1-2	-	TGTGCCAGCAGTGTGCACCCCGGATCCTATGGCTACACCTTC	CASSVHPGSYGYTF
few	15	TRBV5-1	TRBJ2-5	TRBD1	TGCGCCAGCAGCTTCGGGGACAGCCCGGGGGAGACCCAGTACTTC	CASSFGDSPGETQYF
-	16	TRBV27	TRBJ1-4	-	TGTGCCAGCGCGCCCACCGGGACACACACAAATGAAAAACTGTTTTTT	CASAPTGTHTNEKLFF
-	18	TRBV6-1	TRBJ2-1	TRBD2	TGTGCCAGCAGTGAAGCGAGGACTAGCGGTGACTATGACAATGAGCAGTTCTTC	CASSEARTSGDYDNEQFF
few	14	TRBV20-1	TRBJ2-1	-	TGCAGTGTGATGGACCCACGGGGCTACAATGAGCAGTTCTTC	CSVMDPRGYNEQFF
-	14	TRBV6-2/TRBV6-3	TRBJ2-7	-	TGTGCCAGCAGAACAATCAGGGACTCCTACGAGCAGTACTTC	CASRTIRDSYEQYF
-	13	TRBV2	TRBJ1-2	TRBD1	TGTGCCACCCAGGGGGGTCGGAGCTATGGCTACACCTTC	CATQGGRSYGYTF
-	15	TRBV14	TRBJ2-3	-	TGTGCCAGCAGCCAAGCTCCAGGGTTCGCAGATACGCAGTATTTT	CASSQAPGFADTQYF
-	16	TRBV5-4	TRBJ2-2	-	TGTGCCAGCAGCCGTGATGGGGGGCGCGGCACCGGGGAGCTGTTTTTT	CASSRDGGRGTGELFF
many	14	TRBV4-3	TRBJ2-3	-	TGCGCCAGCAGCCAAGATCGCCTTCTGGTTACGCAGTATTTT	CASSQDRLLVTQYF
-	14	TRBV5-6	TRBJ1-1	-	TGTGCCAGCAGCCGGCCCTGGGGGAACACTGAAGCTTTCTTT	CASSRPWGNTEAFF
few	13	TRBV18	TRBJ1-5	-	TGTGCCAGCTCCGAGGGGGAAGGTCAGCCCCAGCATTTT	CASSEGEGQPQHF
few	18	TRBV20-1	TRBJ1-6	TRBD1	TGCAGTGCTCGAGAATCGACAGGGTGGGTTCCCTATAATTCACCCCTCCACTTT	CSARESTGWVPYNSPLHF
-	17	TRBV4-1	TRBJ2-2	-	TGCGCCAGCAGCCAAGTGTGGGTCGGAATCGGGGCCGGGGAGCTGTTTTTT	CASSQVWVGIGAGELFF
few	15	TRBV7-2	TRBJ2-5	-	TGTGCCAGCAGCTTAGCTGGAGGGGGTGCAGAGACCCAGTACTTC	CASSLAGGGAETQYF
few	16	TRBV12-3/TRBV12-4	TRBJ2-1	-	TGTGCCAGCAGCTCGTGGTCGGTAGGGCTCGTCGATGAGCAGTTCTTC	CASSSWSVGLVDEQFF
once	12	TRBV12-5	TRBJ2-5	-	TGTGCTAGTGGGTTGGGTTTAGAGACCCAGTACTTC	CASGLGLETQYF
-	14	TRBV19	TRBJ2-1	TRBD1	TGTGCCAGTACGGACAGGGGAACCTACAATGAGCAGTTCTTC	CASTDRGTYNEQFF
-	14	TRBV20-1	TRBJ2-2	TRBD2	TGCAGTGCTAGTTGGTCGGGGGGGACCGGGGAGCTGTTTTTT	CSASWSGGTGELFF
few	16	TRBV6-2/TRBV6-3	TRBJ2-5	TRBD2	TGTGCCAGCAGTTACCCCGGATTTAGCGGGGGTGAGACCCAGTACTTC	CASSYPGFSGGETQYF
-	11	TRBV19	TRBJ2-5	-	TGTGCCAGTAGTATCCGGAGGACCCAGTACTTC	CASSIRRTQYF
many	13	TRBV10-1	TRBJ2-5	-	TGCGCCAGCAGTGAGTCTGGCCAAGAGACCCAGTACTTC	CASSESGQETQYF
few	14	TRBV12-3/TRBV12-4	TRBJ1-2	-	TGTGCCAGCAGTTTAGAAGGGATCATCGGGGGCTACACCTTC	CASSLEGIIGGYTF
few	13	TRBV29-1	TRBJ1-2	-	TGCAGCGTTTTTCAAGTGGTCCGGGATGGCTACACCTTC	CSVFQVVRDGYTF
-	13	TRBV19	TRBJ1-5	-	TGTGCCAGTAGTGGAGGGGGAATTCAGCCCCAGCATTTT	CASSGGGIQPQHF
many	13	TRBV12-3/TRBV12-4	TRBJ1-2	-	TGTGCCAGCAGTTTCGTCGCAGGGGTTGGCTACACCTTC	CASSFVAGVGYTF
-	16	TRBV2	TRBJ2-1	TRBD2	TGTGCCAGCAGTGACCTGACTAGCGGGGGATCCGGGGAGCAGTTCTTC	CASSDLTSGGSGEQFF
-	14	TRBV4-3	TRBJ1-2	-	TGCGCCAGCAGCCAAGAGGGGGGCAACTATGGCTACACCTTC	CASSQEGGNYGYTF
few	13	TRBV29-1	TRBJ2-5	-	TGCAGCGTTGACGGAGGGCTATGGGAGACCCAGTACTTC	CSVDGGLWETQYF
few	13	TRBV10-3	TRBJ1-1	-	TGTGCCATCAGTGAGACGGTGAACACTGAAGCTTTCTTT	CAISETVNTEAFF
-	13	TRBV9	TRBJ1-2	-	TGTGCCAGCAGCGGATCCTTGGGGTATGGCTACACCTTC	CASSGSLGYGYTF